One and the same sample provided the 16 T cell receptor beta chains below, sequenced in a study of PD-1 blockade in classical Hodgkin lymphoma. Generated by immunoSEQ multiplex PCR, the TCRdb table keeps only in-frame clones and is missing some. The data contain over 10,000 clones, 75% to 90% of them singletons. In every patient, relapse followed autologous stem cell transplantation, while exposure to brentuximab vedotin differed. This specimen was peripheral blood mononuclear cells (PBMCs), taken at baseline. These receptor sequences come from a human donor with classical Hodgkin lymphoma.

The rearrangement links TRBV7-2 to TRBJ2-2, with TRBD2 as a possible D gene (5 bases). CDR3 length: 16 amino acids. V was cut by 3 bases and J by 0 bases, with 11 bases left in between. Germline loops: CDR1 SGHTA, CDR2 FQGNSA. The CDR3 spells CASSFQAAPNTGELFF. For the CDR3, the DNA is TGTGCCAGCAGCTTCCAAGCGGCACCGAACACCGGGGAGCTGTTTTTT.

The chain employs TRBV6-5 and TRBJ1-2; D is unclear. The CDR3 runs 14 residues. Germline V lookup: CDR1 MNHEY, CDR2 SVGAGI. The V and J ends lost 5 bases and 2 bases respectively, with 12 bases between them. Here the CDR3 DNA reads TGTGCCAGCAGTAGGGCCGCGGGCAACTATGGCTACACCTTC. The encoded protein is CASSRAAGNYGYTF.

The V and J genes are TRBV11-3 and TRBJ2-1, with TRBD2 as a possible D gene (6 bases). Trimming took off 5 bases at V and 6 bases at J, with 17 bases between the two ends. Germline CDR1 is SGHNT and CDR2 is YENEEA. This CDR3 has 15 amino acids. The CDR3 region has the DNA TGTGCCAGCAGCCCCCGGACGGGAGATTCCAATGAGCAGTTCTTC. Translation gives CASSPRTGDSNEQFF.

This chain links TRBV7-3 with TRBJ2-2; 9 bases map to TRBD2. CDR3 length equals 16 residues. The V gene end was trimmed by 1 base and the J gene end by 6 bases; junction bases not matched to a gene: 6. Germline V CDR1 and CDR2: SGHTA, FQGTGA. CDR3 sequence reads: CASSLNGGRAAGELFF. In DNA, the CDR3 is TGTGCCAGCAGCTTAAATGGCGGGAGGGCCGCCGGGGAGCTGTTTTTT.

The chain is built from TRBV28 and TRBJ2-2; 14 bases map to TRBD2. From germline, CDR1 is MDHEN and CDR2 SYDVKM. The CDR3 has 16 residues. The V and J ends lost 6 bases and 9 bases, in that order; junction bases with no gene match: 9. CDR3 amino acids: CASRRPGLAGVRELFF. Written as DNA, the CDR3 is TGTGCCAGCAGGAGACCGGGACTAGCGGGAGTAAGGGAGCTGTTTTTT.

The CDR3 loop is CASSEPGGLSYGYTF. The CDR3 DNA is TGTGCCAGCAGTGAACCAGGGGGGTTATCGTATGGCTACACCTTC. The V call is TRBV25-1, the J call TRBJ1-2; 7 nucleotides align to TRBD1. Germline CDR1 reads MGHDK; CDR2 reads SYGVNS. The CDR3 is 15 amino acids. V dropped 2 bases and J dropped 5; count of bases not matched to a gene: 8.

This clone turned up a few times. The chain joins TRBV6-1 to TRBJ1-2, with 11 bases lining up with TRBD1. The CDR3 is made up of 14 amino acids. The germline gives CDR1 MNHNS, CDR2 SASEGT. With V trimmed by 7 bases and J by 2 bases, 3 bases remained unmatched. CDR3 bases: TGTGCCAGCACTAGGACAGGGGGCAACTATGGCTACACCTTC. Translation: CASTRTGGNYGYTF.

The chain uses TRBV2 and TRBJ1-1, with a possible D match to TRBD1 (5 bases). Germline V gene sequence: CDR1 SNHLY, CDR2 FYNNEI. The CDR3 consists of 14 residues. V was clipped by 4 bases and J by 6 bases, with 15 bases between them. The chain's CDR3 is CASSGLQVWSEAFF. The CDR3 DNA is TGTGCCAGCAGTGGGTTACAGGTTTGGTCTGAAGCTTTCTTT. Filled out from reference TRBV2 and TRBJ1-1, the complete variable domain reads EPEVTQTPSHQVTQMGQEVILRCVPISNHLYFYWYRQILGQKVEFLVSFYNNEISEKSEIFDDQFSVERPDGSNFTLKIRSTKLEDSAMYFCASSGLQVWSEAFFGQGTRLTVV.

J is TRBJ2-5 and V is TRBV11-2; TRBD1 matches 8 bases. Unmatched junction bases numbered 4, after V lost 0 bases and J lost 4 bases. The V gene's germline CDR1 is SGHAT and CDR2 FQNNGV. CDR3 size: 15 residues. The CDR3 region is CASSLDDRGRETQYF. CDR3 in DNA: TGTGCCAGCAGCTTAGATGACAGGGGACGAGAGACCCAGTACTTC.

The chain combines TRBV6-1 with TRBJ2-3, with no clear D. CDR3 length: 14 amino acids. Germline CDR1 is MNHNS and CDR2 is SASEGT. Deletions cut 3 bases from V and 1 base from J, with 8 bases between. Here the CDR3 reads CASSDLTGTDTQYF. The CDR3 DNA is TGTGCCAGCAGTGATTTGACGGGCACAGATACGCAGTATTTT.

CDR3 coding DNA: TGTGCCAGCAGCTTACCGTCGGCAGGGGTGGACCACGAGCAGTACTTC. Protein product: CASSLPSAGVDHEQYF. J is TRBJ2-5 and V is TRBV7-8, with D possibly matching TRBD1 (6 bases). The assigned J gene may be wrong: the sequence end matches TRBJ2-7 better. The CDR3 loop spans 16 amino acids. The germline CDR1 and CDR2 sequences are SGHVS and FQNEAQ.

This clone is a singleton in its sample. V gene TRBV6-1 combines with J gene TRBJ2-1; D unresolved. The CDR3 consists of 13 residues. CDR1 is MNHNS and CDR2 is SASEGT in the germline V gene. Trimming took off 2 bases at V and 4 bases at J, with 6 bases between the two ends. The CDR3: CASSELGYNEQFF. The CDR3 DNA reads as TGTGCCAGCAGTGAATTGGGGTACAATGAGCAGTTCTTC.

The V call is TRBV5-1, the J call TRBJ2-3, with D perhaps matching TRBD1 (5 bases). The V end was cut by 7 bases, the J end by 5 bases, with 14 bases between. This CDR3 is built from 13 residues. Germline values: CDR1 SGHRS, CDR2 YFSETQ. The CDR3 region has the DNA TGCGCCAGCTACCTCAGGGAAGGAGATACGCAGTATTTT. Its translation is CASYLREGDTQYF.

The V and J genes are TRBV27 and TRBJ1-1; 7 nucleotides agree with TRBD1. Germline V gives CDR1 MNHEY, CDR2 SMNVEV (reference sequence). The CDR3 has 15 amino acids. The junction had 8 bases not matched to a gene; V was cut back by 1 base and J by 6 bases. CDR3 sequence: CASSLFPRDSAEAFF. The CDR3 DNA is TGTGCCAGCAGTTTATTCCCACGGGACAGCGCTGAAGCTTTCTTT.

The chain carries TRBV18 and TRBJ2-7; D may be TRBD1 or TRBD2 (5 bases each). This CDR3 contains 15 residues. With 6 bases removed from V and 0 bases from J, the gap between germline ends came to 15 bases. The germline V gene encodes CDR1 KGHSH and CDR2 LQKENI. DNA of the CDR3: TGTGCCAGCTCGGCTGGAGGACATTACTCCTACGAGCAGTACTTC. The encoded protein is CASSAGGHYSYEQYF.

The gene calls are TRBV5-1 and TRBJ2-3, with D hard to call. V was clipped by 6 bases and J by 1 base, with 12 bases between them. This CDR3 contains 14 residues. Germline-derived CDR1 and CDR2 are SGHRS and YFSETQ. The CDR3: CASTRSPGTDTQYF. The CDR3 bases are TGCGCCAGCACTCGGAGCCCGGGCACAGATACGCAGTATTTT.